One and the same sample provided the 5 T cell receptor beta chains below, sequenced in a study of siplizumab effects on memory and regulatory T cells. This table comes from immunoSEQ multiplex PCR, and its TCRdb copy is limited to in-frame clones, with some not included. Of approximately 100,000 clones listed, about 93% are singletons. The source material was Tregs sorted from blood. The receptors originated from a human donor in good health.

The CDR3 region has the DNA TGTCTCTACGAGGGGGCCGGGGAGCTGTTTTTT. It yields the protein CLYEGAGELFF. The rearrangement uses TRBV6-5 and TRBJ2-2, with a weak D call TRBD1 (6 bases). The CDR3 has 11 residues. Germline V CDR1 and CDR2: MNHEY, SVGAGI.

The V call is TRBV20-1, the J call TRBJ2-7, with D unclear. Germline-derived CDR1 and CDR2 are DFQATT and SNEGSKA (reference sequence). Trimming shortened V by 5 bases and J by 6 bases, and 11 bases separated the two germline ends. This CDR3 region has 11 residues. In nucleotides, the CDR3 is TGCAGTGCTCGCAAGGTTGGCGAGCAGTACTTC. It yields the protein CSARKVGEQYF.

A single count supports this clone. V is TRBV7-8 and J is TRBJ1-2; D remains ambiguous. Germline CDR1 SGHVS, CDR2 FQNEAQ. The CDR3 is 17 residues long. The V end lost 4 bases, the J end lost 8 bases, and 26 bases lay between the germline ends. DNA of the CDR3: TGTGCCAGCAGCTCCTCGATAGGGAAGATCAGATCAGACGGCTACACCTTC. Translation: CASSSSIGKIRSDGYTF.

As DNA, the CDR3 is TGTGCCAGCAGCCGAGGACTAGCGGGGGGGCCCGGGACCCAGTACTTC. It yields the protein CASSRGLAGGPGTQYF. The chain links TRBV7-2 to TRBJ2-5, with TRBD2 matching over 15 bases. The germline V gene has CDR1 SGHTA and CDR2 FQGNSA. Germline trimming cut 5 bases from V and 7 bases from J; bases unmatched to any gene: 8. The CDR3 runs 16 residues.

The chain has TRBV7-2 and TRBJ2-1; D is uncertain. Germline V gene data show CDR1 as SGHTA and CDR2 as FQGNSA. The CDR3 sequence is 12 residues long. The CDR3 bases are TGTTTCCAGAGAGACATCCACAATGAGCAGTTCTTC. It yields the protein CFQRDIHNEQFF.